The clone carrying this T cell receptor beta chain was counted ten times or more. The antigen is undetermined. The record originates from a study of T cells after posttransplantation cyclophosphamide. Study-level points and caveats: Blood and skin or GI T cell repertoires showed limited TRB overlap. TRB clonality was highly associated with recipient CMV seropositivity and reactivation. Donor CD8+ memory clones often dominated recipient blood repertoires at later times.

V was cut by 0 bases and J by 6 bases, with 18 bases left in between. The CDR3 sequence is 16 residues long. Germline CDR1 is MRHNA and CDR2 is SNTAGT. Busulfan-fludarabine conditioning, marrow transplant, and cyclophosphamide on days +3 and +4 were administered. The repertoire was sequenced with immunoSEQ multiplex PCR; TCRdb's copy has only in-frame clones and lacks some. There are around 26,000 clones in the sample, none observed a single time. The chain couples TRBV6-4 to TRBJ2-7; the D gene is possibly TRBD1 (6 bases). The TCR was taken from a male patient in his late teens or twenties who received an allogeneic stem cell transplant from a related donor, was CMV-positive, and had no GVHD. Some T cells here may be from the graft donor. The sample in question was PBMCs, obtained after allogeneic stem cell transplant with posttransplant cyclophosphamide. The CDR3: CASSDSYRQGRTEQYF. CDR3 DNA sequence: TGTGCCAGCAGTGACTCATACCGCCAGGGGAGAACCGAGCAGTACTTC.